This T cell receptor beta chain derives from a study of T cell repertoires in aging, cancer and after chemotherapy. Study in general: Chronic lymphocytic leukemia patients on fludarabine- or bendamustine-based regimens gave paired samples before and after chemotherapy.

TRB rearrangements spanning V, D and J were amplified using mixed TRB-A/B primers. TCRdb analysed the multiplex PCR reads with MiXCR anew, one entry per CDR3 protein. This sample yields around 8,600 distinct CDR3 sequences, of which 23% are seen a single time; roughly an eighth belongs to the top ten. The template was genomic DNA from peripheral blood, not RNA. Material: blood. The origin of this receptor is a human donor with a blood cancer. The donor label of this sample is uncertain.

The CDR3 region is CASMSGLETQYF. In DNA form, the CDR3 reads TGCGCCAGCATGTCCGGGTTGGAGACCCAGTACTTC. The rearrangement joins TRBV5-1 to TRBJ2-5, with unresolved D. Germline-derived CDR1 and CDR2 are SGHRS and YFSETQ. The length of the CDR3 is 12 residues. Between the trimmed V and J ends, which lost 6 bases and 5 bases, there was a span of 11 bases.